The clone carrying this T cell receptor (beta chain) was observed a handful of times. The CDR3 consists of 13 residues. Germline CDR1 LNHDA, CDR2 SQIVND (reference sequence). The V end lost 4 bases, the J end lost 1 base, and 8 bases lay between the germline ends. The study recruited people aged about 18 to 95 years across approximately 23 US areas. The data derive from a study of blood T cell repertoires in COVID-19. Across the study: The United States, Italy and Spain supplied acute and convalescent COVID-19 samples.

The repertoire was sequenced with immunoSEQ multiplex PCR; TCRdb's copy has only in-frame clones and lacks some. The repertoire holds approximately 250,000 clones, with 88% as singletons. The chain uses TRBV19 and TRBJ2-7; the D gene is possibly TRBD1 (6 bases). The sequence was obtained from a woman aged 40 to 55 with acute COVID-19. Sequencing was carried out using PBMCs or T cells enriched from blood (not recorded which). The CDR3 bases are TGTGCCAGTAGTAACAGGGTATCCTACGAGCAGTACTTC. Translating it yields CASSNRVSYEQYF.